This T cell receptor (beta chain) was sequenced in a study of blood T cell repertoires in COVID-19. Study-level background: From T cells, B-cell-depleted T cells, or PBMCs came the material, which was cDNA or gDNA.

The assay was immunoSEQ multiplex PCR, and TCRdb's table has in-frame clones only and misses some. The sample consists of about 160,000 clones, 90% to 95% of them appearing once. The sequenced sample was peripheral blood. This TCR derives from a woman aged 55-70 years with COVID-19, enrolled during active disease.

CDR3 amino acids: CASSLAGIGNTGELFF. DNA of the CDR3: TGCGCCAGCAGCTTGGCAGGGATAGGGAACACCGGGGAGCTGTTTTTT. V and J are TRBV5-1 and TRBJ2-2, with D perhaps TRBD1 (5 bases). The germline V gene has CDR1 SGHRS and CDR2 YFSETQ. Trimming shortened V by 0 bases and J by 1 base, and 10 bases separated the two germline ends. This CDR3 has 16 amino acids.